One and the same sample provided the 32 T cell receptor beta chains below, sequenced in a study of CD8+ T cells in alopecia areata. Sequencing templates came from extracted RNA that was reverse transcribed into cDNA. Assay: immunoSEQ multiplex PCR; the TCRdb copy retains only in-frame clones and omits some. The repertoire consists of some 220,000 clones, with around three fifths occurring once and the leading ten covering approximately 1.4%. Treatment denoted: oral pan-JAK inhibitor, 5-10 mg twice daily. The source was CD4+ T cells sorted from blood, collected at week 4, from a patient treated with tofacitinib. These TCRs come from a human donor with alopecia areata.

The rearrangement links TRBV2 to TRBJ2-3; possibly TRBD1 for D (5 bases). Germline CDR1 and CDR2: SNHLY and FYNNEI. The CDR3 is made up of 14 amino acids. Trimming removed 3 bases at V and 6 bases at J, with 13 bases between. Here the CDR3 DNA reads TGTGCCAGCAGTGATGGGCAGGGATGGGATACGCAGTATTTT. It translates to CASSDGQGWDTQYF.

V and J are TRBV2 and TRBJ2-6; 7 nucleotides align to TRBD1. V was pared by 6 bases and J by 2 bases, with 7 bases of the junction left unmatched. Germline assignment: CDR1 SNHLY and CDR2 FYNNEI. The CDR3 is 16 residues long. This chain's CDR3 is CASRRTTGAGANVLTF. The CDR3 DNA reads as TGTGCCAGCAGACGCACCACAGGGGCTGGGGCCAACGTCCTGACTTTC.

This clone has more than one count but fewer than ten. The chain carries TRBV9 and TRBJ1-1; no clear D gene. This CDR3 is 14 amino acids long. V gave up 3 bases and J gave up 6 bases, with 15 bases separating them. CDR1 SGDLS and CDR2 YYNGEE come from the germline V gene. The CDR3 loop reads CASSAAGWVSEAFF. The CDR3 nucleotides read TGTGCCAGCAGCGCTGCCGGTTGGGTGTCTGAAGCTTTCTTT. The full variable domain, its missing parts supplied by reference TRBV9 and TRBJ1-1, is DSGVTQTPKHLITATGQRVTLRCSPRSGDLSVYWYQQSLDQGLQFLIQYYNGEERAKGNILERFSAQQFPDLHSELNLSSLELGDSALYFCASSAAGWVSEAFFGQGTRLTVV.

This clone appeared a few times. V and J are TRBV11-1 and TRBJ1-1; no firm D call. The CDR3 has 12 residues. Trimming cost V 5 bases and J 5 bases, with 9 bases left between them. From germline, CDR1 is SGHAT and CDR2 FQDESV (reference sequence). In nucleotides, the CDR3 is TGTGCCAGCAGCCTTCAAATGACTGAAGCTTTCTTT. This encodes CASSLQMTEAFF.

This chain links TRBV19 with TRBJ2-5, with unresolved D. The germline V and J ends were trimmed by 7 bases and 4 bases, with 16 bases remaining between them. CDR1 is LNHDA and CDR2 is SQIVND in the germline V gene (reference sequence). CDR3 length: 14 residues. CDR3 region: CASTSRQRPETQYF. CDR3 nucleotides: TGTGCCAGTACGTCCCGTCAGCGCCCAGAGACCCAGTACTTC.

In this sample, this clone turned up once. This sequence joins TRBV7-3 and TRBJ2-7; D may match TRBD1 or TRBD2 (5 bases each). This CDR3 has 14 amino acids. V shed 2 bases and J shed 3 bases, with 11 bases lying between them. Germline assignment: CDR1 SGHTA and CDR2 FQGTGA. The CDR3: CASSLGTANYEQYF. CDR3 DNA: TGTGCCAGCAGCTTAGGGACGGCTAACTACGAGCAGTACTTC.

The V gene is TRBV4-3, the J gene TRBJ1-6; tentative D call: TRBD1 (5 bases). Trimming cost V 0 bases and J 9 bases, with 18 bases left between them. The germline CDR1 and CDR2 sequences are LGHNA and YSLEER. The CDR3 consists of 17 residues. The CDR3, as DNA: TGCGCCAGCAGCCAAGATCAGATTGCTGGGACGGGTTCACCCCTCCACTTT. This codes for CASSQDQIAGTGSPLHF.

The gene calls are TRBV27 and TRBJ1-6; TRBD1 agrees at 8 bases. Germline-derived CDR1 and CDR2 are MNHEY and SMNVEV (reference sequence). The CDR3 is made up of 14 amino acids. J lost 7 bases, V lost 4 bases, and 3 bases had no gene match. Here the CDR3 reads CASSSRTGNSPLHF. As DNA, the CDR3 is TGTGCCAGCAGTTCCCGGACAGGGAATTCACCCCTCCACTTT.

This clone was counted only a few times. The CDR3 coding sequence is TGTGCCAGCAGCTTAGGTAGCGTAGCGGGGGCTAGTGAGCAGTTCTTC. Amino acids: CASSLGSVAGASEQFF. The chain carries TRBV11-1 and TRBJ2-1; 9 bases line up with TRBD2. This CDR3 has 16 residues. Unmatched junction bases numbered 10, after V lost 1 base and J lost 9 bases. Looked up from germline, CDR1 is SGHAT and CDR2 is FQDESV (reference sequence).

This clone was detected a few times. The rearrangement joins TRBV30 to TRBJ1-1, with no clear D. The CDR3 extends over 13 amino acids. The V and J ends lost 2 bases and 2 bases respectively, with 9 bases between them. CDR1 GTSNPN and CDR2 SVGIG come from the germline V gene (reference sequence). The chain's CDR3 is CAWSLGLNTEAFF. As DNA, the CDR3 is TGTGCCTGGAGTCTGGGCCTTAACACTGAAGCTTTCTTT.

This clone was counted a few times. The chain uses TRBV2 and TRBJ2-1; 7 bases align to TRBD1. From germline, CDR1 is SNHLY and CDR2 FYNNEI. The trim removed 7 bases at V and 4 bases at J, leaving 13 bases unmatched. CDR3 length: 16 residues. CDR3 residues: CASKESTGTAYNEQFF. In nucleotides, the CDR3 is TGTGCCAGCAAGGAAAGTACCGGGACAGCTTACAATGAGCAGTTCTTC.

In this sample, this clone turned up many times. The chain links TRBV6-1 to TRBJ2-7; D not resolved. The CDR3 covers 14 residues. CDR1 MNHNS and CDR2 SASEGT come from the germline V gene. V was clipped by 4 bases and J by 3 bases, with 13 bases between them. CDR3 bases: TGTGCCAGCAGTGTCAGTAGCAGCCACTACGAGCAGTACTTC. Its protein product is CASSVSSSHYEQYF.

This rearrangement joins TRBV5-1 to TRBJ2-2; the D gene is possibly TRBD2 (6 bases). The CDR3 consists of 16 residues. Trimming removed 0 bases at V and 0 bases at J, with 9 bases between. The V gene's germline CDR1 is SGHRS and CDR2 YFSETQ. CDR3 sequence: CASSLAGGTNTGELFF. The CDR3 DNA is TGCGCCAGCAGCTTGGCCGGGGGTACGAACACCGGGGAGCTGTTTTTT.

V usage is TRBV29-1 and J usage is TRBJ2-5, with TRBD1 identical over 9 bases. V lost 5 bases to trimming and J lost 5 bases; unmatched junction nucleotides: 6. Germline CDR1 and CDR2: SQVTM and ANQGSEA. The CDR3 is 13 residues long. Written as DNA, the CDR3 is TGCAGCGTTACTGGGGGACAGGGTGAGACCCAGTACTTC. Translating it yields CSVTGGQGETQYF.

The V and J genes are TRBV7-9 and TRBJ2-7; a possible D gene is TRBD1 (6 bases). The V end lost 0 bases, the J end lost 2 bases, and 8 bases lay between the germline ends. Germline V gene data show CDR1 as SEHNR and CDR2 as FQNEAQ (reference sequence). This CDR3 contains 14 residues. CDR3 nucleotides: TGTGCCAGCAGCTTAGCGGACAGTACCTACGAGCAGTACTTC. Amino acids: CASSLADSTYEQYF.

The chain links TRBV25-1 to TRBJ2-1; possible D gene TRBD1, 5 bases. The CDR3 runs to 18 residues. Germline V gene lookup returns CDR1 MGHDK and CDR2 SYGVNS. Trimming shortened V by 3 bases and J by 8 bases, and 26 bases separated the two germline ends. As DNA, the CDR3 is TGTGCCAGCAGTGATAGTTCGGGCAGGGCCGAACTCGGGCATGAGCAGTTCTTC. Amino acid sequence: CASSDSSGRAELGHEQFF. The full variable domain, its missing parts supplied by reference TRBV25-1 and TRBJ2-1, is EADIYQTPRYLVIGTGKKITLECSQTMGHDKMYWYQQDPGMELHLIHYSYGVNSTEKGDLSSESTVSRIRTEHFPLTLESARPSHTSQYLCASSDSSGRAELGHEQFFGPGTRLTVL.

The rearrangement uses TRBV4-1 and TRBJ1-1; D gene unclear. The CDR3 consists of 20 residues. CDR1 and CDR2 (germline): MGHRA, YSYEKL. The V end lost 1 base, the J end lost 0 bases, and 24 bases lay between the germline ends. CDR3 in DNA: TGCGCCAGCAGCCAAGTTCTGGTTCCCACCCCAAACCCCTTGAACACTGAAGCTTTCTTT. Translated: CASSQVLVPTPNPLNTEAFF.

The chain is built from TRBV14 and TRBJ1-1; 12 bases align to TRBD1. The CDR3 runs 19 residues. Germline V CDR1 and CDR2: SGHDN, FVKESK. V was clipped by 1 base and J by 1 base; unmatched bases: 10. In DNA form, the CDR3 reads TGTGCCAGCAGCCAAGTTGGAGGGACAGGGGGCTTCTGGAACACTGAAGCTTTCTTT. Translating it yields CASSQVGGTGGFWNTEAFF.

V and J are TRBV29-1 and TRBJ1-1; the D gene is possibly TRBD1 (6 bases). This CDR3 is built from 13 residues. Germline values: CDR1 SQVTM, CDR2 ANQGSEA. The CDR3: CSSRKGGITEAFF. The CDR3 nucleotides are TGCAGTTCCCGAAAAGGGGGGATCACTGAAGCTTTCTTT.

The rearrangement joins TRBV25-1 to TRBJ2-7, with 8 nucleotides matching TRBD1. The germline V gene encodes CDR1 MGHDK and CDR2 SYGVNS. V shed 8 bases and J 2 bases; nucleotides not matched to a gene: 5. The CDR3 is 13 residues long. This chain's CDR3 is CASGPTGAYEQYF. For the CDR3, the DNA is TGTGCCAGCGGTCCGACAGGGGCCTACGAGCAGTACTTC.

The chain is built from TRBV4-1 and TRBJ1-4; D not certain. V dropped 2 bases and J dropped 8 bases, with 6 bases sitting between them. The CDR3 is 12 amino acids. Germline CDR1 MGHRA, CDR2 YSYEKL. CDR3 protein: CASSQPGEKLFF. CDR3 sequence (DNA): TGCGCCAGCAGCCAACCAGGAGAAAAACTGTTTTTT.

This chain uses TRBV7-8 with TRBJ1-5; 10 bases are a match to TRBD1. CDR1 and CDR2 (germline): SGHVS, FQNEAQ. J was trimmed by 7 bases and V by 5 bases; bases with no gene match: 11. The CDR3 is made up of 16 amino acids. The chain's CDR3 is CASSRNSDRGSQPQHF. CDR3 in DNA: TGTGCCAGCAGCCGCAATTCGGACAGGGGGTCACAGCCCCAGCATTTT.

This clone was seen ten or more times. The same CDR3 is also encoded by other DNA sequences in this sample. V is TRBV6-5 and J is TRBJ1-2, with 9 bases fitting TRBD1. Germline loops: CDR1 MNHEY, CDR2 SVGAGI. Trimming took 5 bases from V and 5 from J; bases not matched to a gene: 6. The CDR3 contains 14 residues. The CDR3 loop is CASSATGGGYGYTF. For the CDR3, the DNA is TGTGCCAGCAGTGCCACAGGGGGCGGGTATGGCTACACCTTC.

The chain uses TRBV5-1 and TRBJ1-1, with D tentatively TRBD1 (5 bases). Germline CDR1 and CDR2: SGHRS and YFSETQ. The CDR3 sequence is 13 residues long. The V and J ends lost 5 bases and 1 base respectively, with 9 bases between them. The CDR3 nucleotides are TGCGCCAGCAGGAATACAGGGAACACTGAAGCTTTCTTT. Protein product: CASRNTGNTEAFF.

J is TRBJ2-2 and V is TRBV7-9; TRBD1 or TRBD2 may be the D gene (5 bases each). Germline-derived CDR1 and CDR2 are SEHNR and FQNEAQ (reference sequence). Trimming removed 5 bases from V and 5 bases from J, with 18 bases in between. This CDR3 comprises 16 residues. CDR3 sequence: CASSTYRDHNTGELFF. CDR3 in DNA: TGTGCCAGCAGCACGTACCGGGACCATAATACCGGGGAGCTGTTTTTT.

This clone was seen only a few times. This sequence joins TRBV5-1 and TRBJ1-1, with 7 positions matching TRBD1. Germline CDR1 SGHRS, CDR2 YFSETQ. The CDR3 totals 15 residues. J lost 1 base, V lost 2 bases, and 5 bases had no gene match. Here the CDR3 reads CASSLAGQRNTEAFF. The CDR3 region has the DNA TGCGCCAGCAGCTTAGCGGGACAGCGGAACACTGAAGCTTTCTTT.

This clone was seen more than once but under ten times. The germline gene is not matched at one end of the junction; a read error may be the cause. The rearrangement joins TRBV4-1 to TRBJ1-2, with no clear D. Per germline, CDR1 MGHRA and CDR2 YSYEKL. The CDR3 contains 13 residues. CDR3 nucleotide sequence: TGCGCCAGCAGCCAAGGGGAGTGGACGCCGCCCGGGTTC. This codes for CASSQGEWTPPGF.

The chain combines TRBV2 with TRBJ1-1; D not certain. There are 14 residues in the CDR3. Germline assignment: CDR1 SNHLY and CDR2 FYNNEI. The ends were cut back, 7 bases at V and 4 bases at J, with 16 bases in the middle. CDR3 sequence reads: CASMWGRGITEAFF. The DNA for the CDR3 is TGTGCCAGCATGTGGGGTCGAGGGATCACTGAAGCTTTCTTT.

The chain couples TRBV7-2 to TRBJ2-7; 11 bases match TRBD2. This CDR3 comprises 14 residues. CDR1 SGHTA and CDR2 FQGNSA come from the germline V gene. Trimming took 6 bases from V and 8 from J; bases not matched to a gene: 9. The CDR3 nucleotides are TGTGCCAGCAGGTTGGGGCTAGCGGGGGGTAAGCAGTACTTC. It encodes CASRLGLAGGKQYF.

The J gene is TRBJ2-3, the V gene TRBV30; D tentatively reads TRBD1 or TRBD2 (6 bases each). The germline V gene has CDR1 GTSNPN and CDR2 SVGIG (reference sequence). The germline V and J ends were trimmed by 2 bases and 2 bases, with 11 bases remaining between them. The CDR3 runs 14 residues. For the CDR3, the DNA is TGTGCCTGGAGTAGGTGGGGGGCCACAGATACGCAGTATTTT. It is translated as CAWSRWGATDTQYF.

The chain carries TRBV5-6 and TRBJ1-6; 11 bases line up with TRBD1. V lost 3 bases to trimming and J lost 11 bases; unmatched junction nucleotides: 7. CDR1 is SGHDT and CDR2 is YYEEEE in the germline V gene. The CDR3 extends over 15 amino acids. For the CDR3, the DNA is TGTGCCAGCAGCTGGACCGGGACAGGGGGAACACCCCTCCACTTT. This encodes CASSWTGTGGTPLHF.

J is TRBJ2-2 and V is TRBV9, with D perhaps matching TRBD1 or TRBD2 (6 bases each). Per the germline V gene, CDR1 is SGDLS and CDR2 is YYNGEE. This CDR3 region has 16 residues. With 2 bases removed from V and 3 bases from J, the gap between germline ends came to 14 bases. CDR3 amino acids: CASSVEGGEYTGELFF. The CDR3 bases are TGTGCCAGCAGCGTTGAGGGGGGCGAGTACACCGGGGAGCTGTTTTTT. Variable domain in full (rest from reference TRBV9 and TRBJ2-2): DSGVTQTPKHLITATGQRVTLRCSPRSGDLSVYWYQQSLDQGLQFLIQYYNGEERAKGNILERFSAQQFPDLHSELNLSSLELGDSALYFCASSVEGGEYTGELFFGEGSRLTVL.